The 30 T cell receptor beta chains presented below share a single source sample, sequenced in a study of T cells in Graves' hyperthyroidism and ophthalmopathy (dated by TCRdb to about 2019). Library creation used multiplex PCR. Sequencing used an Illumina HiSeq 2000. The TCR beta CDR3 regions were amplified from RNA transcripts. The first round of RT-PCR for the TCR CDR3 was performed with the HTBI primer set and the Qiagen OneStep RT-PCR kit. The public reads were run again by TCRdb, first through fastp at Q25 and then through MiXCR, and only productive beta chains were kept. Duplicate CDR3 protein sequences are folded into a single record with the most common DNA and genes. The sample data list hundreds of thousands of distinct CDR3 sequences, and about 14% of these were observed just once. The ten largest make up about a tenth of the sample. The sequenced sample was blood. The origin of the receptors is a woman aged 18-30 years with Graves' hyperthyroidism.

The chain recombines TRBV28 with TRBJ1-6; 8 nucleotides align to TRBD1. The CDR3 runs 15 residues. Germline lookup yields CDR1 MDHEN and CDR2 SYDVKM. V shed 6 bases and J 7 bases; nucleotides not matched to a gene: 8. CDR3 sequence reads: CASRPVNRGNSPLHF. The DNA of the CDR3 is TGTGCCAGCAGACCGGTTAACAGGGGGAATTCACCCCTCCACTTT.

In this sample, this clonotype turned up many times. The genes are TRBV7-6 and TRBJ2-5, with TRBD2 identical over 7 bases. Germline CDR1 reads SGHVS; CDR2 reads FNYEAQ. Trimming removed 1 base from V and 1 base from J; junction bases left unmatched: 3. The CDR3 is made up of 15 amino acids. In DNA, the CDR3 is TGTGCCAGCAGCTTAGGGGGGGGACCCCAAGAGACCCAGTACTTC. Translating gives CASSLGGGPQETQYF.

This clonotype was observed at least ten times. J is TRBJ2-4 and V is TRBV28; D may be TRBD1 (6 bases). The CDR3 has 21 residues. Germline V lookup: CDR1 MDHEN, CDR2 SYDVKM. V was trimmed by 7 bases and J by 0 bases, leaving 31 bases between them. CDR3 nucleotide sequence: TGTGCCAGCACTACCCACGTGTGGGCAGGGGAAAAAAGTAGAGCCAAAAACATTCAGTACTTC. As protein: CASTTHVWAGEKSRAKNIQYF.

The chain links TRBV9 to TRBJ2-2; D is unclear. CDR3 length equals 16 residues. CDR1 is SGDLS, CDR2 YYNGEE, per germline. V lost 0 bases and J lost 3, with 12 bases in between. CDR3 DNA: TGTGCCAGCAGCGTAGATAGGCGCTTCGACACCGGGGAGCTGTTTTTT. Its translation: CASSVDRRFDTGELFF.

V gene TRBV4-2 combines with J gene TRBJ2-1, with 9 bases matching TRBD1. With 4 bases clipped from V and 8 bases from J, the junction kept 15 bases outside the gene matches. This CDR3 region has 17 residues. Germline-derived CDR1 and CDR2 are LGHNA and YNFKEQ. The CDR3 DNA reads TGTGCCAGCAGCCTTTTGACCGGGACAGGGTTACTCGATGAGCAGTTCTTC. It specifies CASSLLTGTGLLDEQFF.

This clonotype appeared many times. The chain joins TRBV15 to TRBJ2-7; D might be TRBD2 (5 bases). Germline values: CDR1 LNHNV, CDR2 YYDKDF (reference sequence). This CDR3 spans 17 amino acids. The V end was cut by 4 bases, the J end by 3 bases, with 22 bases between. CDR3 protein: CATSKEASSWKGYEQYF. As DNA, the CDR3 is TGTGCCACCAGCAAAGAGGCTAGCAGCTGGAAGGGCTACGAGCAGTACTTC.

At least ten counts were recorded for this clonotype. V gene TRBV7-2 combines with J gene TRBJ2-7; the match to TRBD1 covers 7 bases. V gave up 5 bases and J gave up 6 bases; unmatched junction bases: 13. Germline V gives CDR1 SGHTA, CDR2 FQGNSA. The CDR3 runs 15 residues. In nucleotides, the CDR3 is TGTGCCAGCAGCGCGGTCCGGGACAGACCGATCGAGCAGTACTTC. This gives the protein CASSAVRDRPIEQYF.

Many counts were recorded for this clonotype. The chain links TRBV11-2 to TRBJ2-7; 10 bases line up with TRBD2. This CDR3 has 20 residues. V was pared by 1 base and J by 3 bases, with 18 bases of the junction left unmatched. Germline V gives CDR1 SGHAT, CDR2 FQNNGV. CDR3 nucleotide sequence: TGTGCCAGCAGCTTAGTCCCCCCCCTTAGCGGGAGGTCCCATCGCTACGAGCAGTACTTC. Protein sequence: CASSLVPPLSGRSHRYEQYF. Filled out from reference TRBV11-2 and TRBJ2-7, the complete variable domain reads EAGVAQSPRYKIIEKRQSVAFWCNPISGHATLYWYQQILGQGPKLLIQFQNNGVVDDSQLPKDRFSAERLKGVDSTLKIQPAKLEDSAVYLCASSLVPPLSGRSHRYEQYFGPGTRLTVT.

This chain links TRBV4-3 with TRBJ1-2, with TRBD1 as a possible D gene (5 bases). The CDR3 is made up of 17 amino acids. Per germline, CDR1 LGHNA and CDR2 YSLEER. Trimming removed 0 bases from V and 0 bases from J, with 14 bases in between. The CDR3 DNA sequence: TGCGCCAGCAGCCAAGATCTGAATCGGACACCTAACTATGGCTACACCTTC. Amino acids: CASSQDLNRTPNYGYTF.

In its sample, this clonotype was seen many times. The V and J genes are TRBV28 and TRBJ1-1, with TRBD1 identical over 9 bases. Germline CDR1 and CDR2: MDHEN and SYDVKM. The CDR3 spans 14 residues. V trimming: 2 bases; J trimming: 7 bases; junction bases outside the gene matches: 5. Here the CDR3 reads CASSLTGGGIEAFF. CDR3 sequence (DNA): TGTGCCAGCAGTTTAACAGGGGGCGGAATTGAAGCTTTCTTT.

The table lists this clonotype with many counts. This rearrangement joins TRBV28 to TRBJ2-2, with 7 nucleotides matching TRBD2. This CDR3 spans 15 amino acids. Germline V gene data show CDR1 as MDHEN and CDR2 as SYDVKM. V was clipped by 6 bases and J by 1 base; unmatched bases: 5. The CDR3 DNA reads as TGTGCCAGCAGCTTAACGGGAGGGAACACCGGGGAGCTGTTTTTT. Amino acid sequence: CASSLTGGNTGELFF.

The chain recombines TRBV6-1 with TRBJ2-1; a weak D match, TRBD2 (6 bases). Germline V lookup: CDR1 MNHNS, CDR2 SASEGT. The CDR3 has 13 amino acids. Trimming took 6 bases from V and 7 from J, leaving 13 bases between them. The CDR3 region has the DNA TGTGCCAGCAGGCGGGTCGGGGGAAATGAGCAGTTCTTC. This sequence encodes CASRRVGGNEQFF.

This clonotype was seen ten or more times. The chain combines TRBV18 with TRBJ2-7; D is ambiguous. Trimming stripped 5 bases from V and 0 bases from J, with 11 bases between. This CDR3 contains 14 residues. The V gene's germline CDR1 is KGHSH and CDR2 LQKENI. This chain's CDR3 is CASSMLDSSYEQYF. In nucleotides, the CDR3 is TGTGCCAGCTCAATGTTAGATAGCTCCTACGAGCAGTACTTC.

The DNA of the CDR3 is TGCAGTGCTAGACCCCCAGCGTACCAAGAGACCCAGTACTTC. Protein: CSARPPAYQETQYF. The J gene is TRBJ2-5, the V gene TRBV20-1, with D hard to call. The CDR3 has 14 amino acids. Germline V gives CDR1 DFQATT, CDR2 SNEGSKA (reference sequence). V was cut by 2 bases and J by 0 bases, with 10 bases left in between.

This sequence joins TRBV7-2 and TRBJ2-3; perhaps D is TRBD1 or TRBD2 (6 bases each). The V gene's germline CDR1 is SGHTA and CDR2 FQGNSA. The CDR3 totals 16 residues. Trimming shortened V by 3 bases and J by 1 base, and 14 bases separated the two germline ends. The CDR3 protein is CASSFQRGVRTDTQYF. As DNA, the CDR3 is TGTGCCAGCAGCTTTCAAAGGGGGGTTCGCACAGATACGCAGTATTTT.

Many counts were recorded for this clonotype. For the CDR3, the DNA is TGTGCCAGCAGTTCCCAGGGATGGTATGGCTACACCTTC. Amino acids: CASSSQGWYGYTF. The V call is TRBV28, the J call TRBJ1-2; perhaps TRBD1 as D (5 bases). The CDR3 has 13 residues. Germline values: CDR1 MDHEN, CDR2 SYDVKM. V gave up 4 bases and J gave up 5 bases, with 11 bases separating them.

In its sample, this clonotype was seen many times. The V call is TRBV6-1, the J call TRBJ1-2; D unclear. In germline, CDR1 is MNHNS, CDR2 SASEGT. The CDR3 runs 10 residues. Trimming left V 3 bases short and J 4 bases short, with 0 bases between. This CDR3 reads CASSDYGYTF. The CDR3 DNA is TGTGCCAGCAGTGACTATGGCTACACCTTC.

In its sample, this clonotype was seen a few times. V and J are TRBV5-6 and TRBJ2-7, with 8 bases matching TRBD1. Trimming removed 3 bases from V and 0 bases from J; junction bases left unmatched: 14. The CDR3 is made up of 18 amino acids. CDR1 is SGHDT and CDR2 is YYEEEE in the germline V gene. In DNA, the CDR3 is TGTGCCAGCAGCTCGGGACAGGTCCGAGCCCTTGACTCCTACGAGCAGTACTTC. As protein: CASSSGQVRALDSYEQYF.

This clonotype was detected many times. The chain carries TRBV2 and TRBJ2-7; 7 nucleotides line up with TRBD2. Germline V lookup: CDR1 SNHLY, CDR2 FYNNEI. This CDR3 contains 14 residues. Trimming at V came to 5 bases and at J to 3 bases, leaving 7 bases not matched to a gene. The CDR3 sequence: CASSFGRSYYEQYF. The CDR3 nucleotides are TGTGCCAGCAGTTTCGGGAGGTCTTACTACGAGCAGTACTTC.

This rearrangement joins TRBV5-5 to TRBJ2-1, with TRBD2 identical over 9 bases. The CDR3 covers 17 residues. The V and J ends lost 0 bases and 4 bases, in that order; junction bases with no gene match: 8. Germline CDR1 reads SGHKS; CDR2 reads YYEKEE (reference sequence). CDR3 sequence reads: CASSLVGGLAAYNEQFF. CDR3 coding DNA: TGTGCCAGCAGCTTGGTGGGGGGACTAGCCGCTTACAATGAGCAGTTCTTC.

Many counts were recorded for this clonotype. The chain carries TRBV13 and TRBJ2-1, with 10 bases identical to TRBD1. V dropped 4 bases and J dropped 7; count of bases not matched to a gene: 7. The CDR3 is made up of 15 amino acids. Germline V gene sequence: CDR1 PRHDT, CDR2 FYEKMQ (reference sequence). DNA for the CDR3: TGTGCCAGCAGCTCGAATGACAGGGGGCCAAATGAGCAGTTCTTC. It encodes CASSSNDRGPNEQFF.

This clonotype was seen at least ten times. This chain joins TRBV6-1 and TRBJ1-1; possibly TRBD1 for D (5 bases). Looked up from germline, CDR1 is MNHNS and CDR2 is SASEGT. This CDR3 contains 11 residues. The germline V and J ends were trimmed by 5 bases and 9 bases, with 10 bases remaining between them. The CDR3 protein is CASSSRDQAFF. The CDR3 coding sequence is TGTGCCAGCAGTTCCCGGGACCAAGCTTTCTTT.

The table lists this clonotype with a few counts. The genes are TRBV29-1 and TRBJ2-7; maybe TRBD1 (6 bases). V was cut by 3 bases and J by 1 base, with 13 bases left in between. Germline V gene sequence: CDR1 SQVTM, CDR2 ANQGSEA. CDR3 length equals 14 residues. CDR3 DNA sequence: TGCAGCGTTGAGGGCCACACAGGGTCCTACGAGCAGTACTTC. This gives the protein CSVEGHTGSYEQYF.

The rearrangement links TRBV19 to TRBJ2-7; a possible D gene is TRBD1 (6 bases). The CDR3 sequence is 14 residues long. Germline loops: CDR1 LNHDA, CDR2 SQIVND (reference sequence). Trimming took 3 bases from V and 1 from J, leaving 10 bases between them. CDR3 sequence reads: CASSIWDTSYEQYF. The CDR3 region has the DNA TGTGCCAGTAGTATCTGGGACACTTCCTACGAGCAGTACTTC.

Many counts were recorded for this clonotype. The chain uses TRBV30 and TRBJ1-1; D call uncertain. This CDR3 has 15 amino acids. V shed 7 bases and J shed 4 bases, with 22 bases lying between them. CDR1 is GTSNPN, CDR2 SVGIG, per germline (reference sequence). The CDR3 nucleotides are TGTGCCTTCTATTCTAATCTTTATAGCGGCACTGAAGCTTTCTTT. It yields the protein CAFYSNLYSGTEAFF.

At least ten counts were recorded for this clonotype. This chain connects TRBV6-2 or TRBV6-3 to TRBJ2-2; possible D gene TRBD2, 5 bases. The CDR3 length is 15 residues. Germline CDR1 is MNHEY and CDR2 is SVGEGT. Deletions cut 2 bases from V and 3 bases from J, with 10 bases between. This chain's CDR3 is CASSYSERDTGELFF. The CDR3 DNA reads TGTGCCAGCAGTTACAGCGAGAGGGACACCGGGGAGCTGTTTTTT.

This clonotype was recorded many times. DNA for the CDR3: TGTGCCAGCAGCTTAGGCCCCCCGGGGCGCGAGCAGTACTTC. Translated: CASSLGPPGREQYF. The chain combines TRBV7-2 with TRBJ2-7; D tentatively fits TRBD1 or TRBD2 (5 bases each). The germline CDR1 and CDR2 sequences are SGHTA and FQGNSA. This CDR3 region has 14 residues. V lost 1 base, J lost 6 bases, and 13 bases lay in between.

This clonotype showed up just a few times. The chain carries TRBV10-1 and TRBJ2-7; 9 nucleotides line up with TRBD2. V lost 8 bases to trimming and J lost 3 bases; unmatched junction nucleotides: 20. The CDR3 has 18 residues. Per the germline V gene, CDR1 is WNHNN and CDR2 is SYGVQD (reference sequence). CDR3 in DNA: TGCGCCAGCCCCAGCCTGGGTAGCGGGAGAGCTTCCCACTACGAGCAGTACTTC. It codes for CASPSLGSGRASHYEQYF.

The CDR3 nucleotides are TGCGCCAGCAGCCAATGGGGGGGGGAAGAGACCCAGTACTTC. This codes for CASSQWGGEETQYF. The rearrangement links TRBV4-1 to TRBJ2-5, with 7 bases aligning to TRBD2. From germline, CDR1 is MGHRA and CDR2 YSYEKL. This CDR3 has 14 residues. J was trimmed by 3 bases and V by 2 bases; bases with no gene match: 3.

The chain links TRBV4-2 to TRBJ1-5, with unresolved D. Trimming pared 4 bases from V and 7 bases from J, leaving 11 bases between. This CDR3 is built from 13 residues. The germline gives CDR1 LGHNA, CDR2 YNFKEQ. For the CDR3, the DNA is TGTGCCAGCAGCCCAATGACGGACCAGCCCCAGCATTTT. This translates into CASSPMTDQPQHF.